This TCR beta chain was observed in a study of blood T cells in healthy people across ages. General study points: The lack of PBMC sorting stopped any conclusive naive versus antigen-experienced comparison.

There are 15 residues in the CDR3. Germline V CDR1 and CDR2: SGHNT, YYREEE (reference sequence). Through a sample-barcoded 5' primer and a J-beta primer mix, a second PCR was run for about 6 to 11 cycles. Every single cDNA molecule received a tag from a template-switch adaptor with 12 random nucleotides. Via MiXCR, TCRdb re-called the 5' RACE reads, giving one row per CDR3 protein. The top ten clones hold approximately 4% of a sample with some 560,000 distinct CDR3 sequences, around a quarter of them seen once. A note on this clonotype: Its cognate antigen is unknown.

The same specimen was also included in a second study, on T cells of mothers and their children. That work states: A slight, non-significant increase in overlap was found for related mother-child pairs relative to unrelated pairs.

The sample comprised blood. The V gene is TRBV5-4, the J gene TRBJ2-5, with D possibly matching TRBD2 (5 bases). The J call is in doubt because the DNA end fits TRBJ2-1 better. The clonotype was recovered from a boy younger than 10 in good health. CDR3 sequence (DNA): TGTGCCAGCAGCTTGGATTTCGGGTCCCTAGCAGAGCAGTTCTTC. It codes for CASSLDFGSLAEQFF.